What follows describes a single T cell receptor beta chain. Its antigen remains unidentified. The record has no base qualities; no much larger clone is one base away. Single viable CD3+CD4+CD8-CD45RO+ cells were sorted as memory CD4+ T cells on a FACSAria II. To determine CMV serostatus, a Roche Elecsys assay was used that detects serum IgG against CMV pp150, pp28, p38 and p52. After thawing, total CD4+ T cells were enriched by positive selection with CD4 magnetic microbeads. The samples came from a different study that was designed specifically to examine the CD4+ T cell memory repertoire. Peripheral blood mononuclear cells were isolated and cryopreserved according to standard operating procedures, and serum was stored at -80 degrees C. The staining relied on CD3-PerCP (BW264/56), CD4-APC (RPA-T4), CD45RO-PE (UCHT1) and CD8-Pacific Orange (3B5) antibodies, and Sytox blue was used to exclude non-viable cells.

Genomic DNA was extracted from sorted cells with the Quick-DNA Microprep Kit. Amplification of TCRbeta DNA was done with the immunoSEQ hsTCRbeta kit, following the protocol from the manufacturer. An Illumina MiSeq instrument was used to sequence the TCRbeta libraries. Per the source publication's procedure: Removing out-of-frame sequences left 2,204,828 distinct TCRbeta sequences, an average of about 70,000 per individual. Two values were used to score each individual: the count of fewer than 200 previously reported CMV-associated TCRbeta sequences and the total count of productive distinct TCRbeta sequences. A beta-binomial model was reimplemented in Python, and random forests from scikit-learn, run with default parameters, were trained on data from the US cohort. Classifier performance on the Belgian cohort was summarized as median AUC with percentile confidence intervals calculated over 10,000 bootstrap iterations. Sourced from immuneACCESS, this table was stored by TCRdb with only in-frame sequences that have V and J called. A share of the clones is absent; for the studies checked, an unresolved V gene accounts for under half, and the remainder has no known explanation. The V and J calls and clone size were taken over from that table, and D and trimming were inferred from the DNA. Here the sample has about 48,000 clones; around 80% occur a single time. About 0.8% of the sample is held by the ten biggest clonotypes.

This sample was taken from a study of memory CD4+ T cells and cytomegalovirus serostatus (dated by TCRdb to about 2019). Broadly, across the study: A total of some 33 healthy Belgian adults, of whom 9 were CMV seropositive and about 24 were CMV seronegative, were included in the cohort. The study sequenced CD4+ memory TCRbeta repertoires of a Belgian cohort with known cytomegalovirus serostatus to replicate a published TCR-based CMV serostatus classifier.

What the study reported, not specific to this receptor: Among the 150 or so previously reported CMV-associated TCRbeta sequences, some 70 showed up in the CD4+ memory repertoires, with each one found in between one and five individuals. Only CD4+CD45RO+ memory cells were sequenced, in contrast to the original study, which included naive and memory CD4+ and CD8+ populations. On the Belgian cohort, the classifier built on the original framework reached a median bootstrapped AUC of about 0.96, with a 95% CI of 0.76-1.00. The results were interpreted as suggesting that the CMV-associated TCR signature is largely present in the CD4+ memory repertoire. For predicting CMV serostatus, the median bootstrapped AUC was about 0.96 using the original framework and roughly 0.91 using a US-trained random forest.

Material: memory CD4+ T cells from blood. This clonotype originated in an adult in good health and CMV-seronegative.

The nucleotides read TGTGCCAGCAACCGGGACAGGGGGACGAACACCGGGGAGCTGTTTTTT. Translation gives CASNRDRGTNTGELFF. The V and J segments used are TRBV21-1 and TRBJ2-2; whether TRBD1, the table's D call, matches the DNA was not checked. TRBV21-1 is reported as a pseudogene. From its cysteine to its phenylalanine, the CDR3 spans 16 amino acids. The retained sequence is limited to the CDR3, 48 bases, with the frame set at the first base.